These 28 T cell receptor beta chains were all obtained from the same sample, sequenced in a study of regulatory T cells in long-lasting Graves disease. The sample's time point: persistent/refractory GD, antithyroid drugs over 5 years with positive TRAb. Following extraction of RNA from PBMCs, that RNA was used to make the TCR library. For TCR beta, libraries came from iRepertoire HTBI primers and Arm-PCR of CDR3 regions. From the multiplex PCR reads, TCRdb called clonotypes with MiXCR, one entry per CDR3 protein. The data contain around 460,000 distinct CDR3 sequences, approximately 22% of them seen just once; the ten biggest clones take up less than 15%. The starting material was peripheral blood mononuclear cells (PBMCs), obtained when the disease was refractory, from a patient treated with antithyroid drugs. These receptors were taken from a female donor with Graves disease.

The chain has TRBV7-6 and TRBJ1-4; 7 nucleotides align to TRBD1. After removal of 4 bases from V and 8 bases from J, the junction contained 10 bases not matched to a gene. Germline CDR1 SGHVS, CDR2 FNYEAQ. The CDR3 contains 15 residues. The CDR3 DNA reads TGTGCCAGCAGCTCAGAACAGGGGTCGGGGGAAAAACTGTTTTTT. Its protein is CASSSEQGSGEKLFF.

This clonotype appeared a few times. This rearrangement joins TRBV19 to TRBJ1-5; no clear D gene. Trimming cost V 3 bases and J 7 bases, with 10 bases left between them. The CDR3 spans 13 residues. Germline CDR1 and CDR2: LNHDA and SQIVND (reference sequence). Here the CDR3 reads CASSISVGQPQHF. The CDR3 region has the DNA TGTGCCAGTAGTATTTCCGTGGGACAGCCCCAGCATTTT.

In its sample, this clonotype was seen many times. The V and J genes are TRBV2 and TRBJ2-5; D may be TRBD2 (6 bases). The germline V gene has CDR1 SNHLY and CDR2 FYNNEI. This CDR3 comprises 16 residues. V shed 2 bases and J shed 6 bases, with 19 bases lying between them. In nucleotides, the CDR3 is TGTGCCAGCAGTGAAAATAATGTCGGGAGCTCTAAGACCCAGTACTTC. It codes for CASSENNVGSSKTQYF.

This clonotype was counted many times. The V gene is TRBV28, the J gene TRBJ2-7; D is possibly TRBD1 or TRBD2 (5 bases each). This CDR3 comprises 11 residues. Germline assignment: CDR1 MDHEN and CDR2 SYDVKM. Trimming took off 6 bases at V and 2 bases at J, with 5 bases between the two ends. Here the CDR3 reads CASRGAYEQYF. DNA for the CDR3: TGTGCCAGCAGGGGGGCCTACGAGCAGTACTTC.

This chain connects TRBV28 to TRBJ2-1, with D tentatively TRBD1 or TRBD2 (6 bases each). CDR1 is MDHEN, CDR2 SYDVKM, per germline. The CDR3 is 20 amino acids. V lost 4 bases, J lost 4 bases, and 29 bases lay in between. In nucleotides, the CDR3 is TGTGCCAGCAGTTCCGACGACAAGGGGGGCCCCCTAGATCGATACAATGAGCAGTTCTTC. Protein product: CASSSDDKGGPLDRYNEQFF.

The rearrangement links TRBV27 to TRBJ2-3; 12 bases line up with TRBD2. This CDR3 contains 14 residues. The V and J ends lost 5 bases and 4 bases, in that order; junction bases with no gene match: 1. Germline V gene data show CDR1 as MNHEY and CDR2 as SMNVEV (reference sequence). CDR3 sequence reads: CASSRTSGADTQYF. The CDR3 nucleotides read TGTGCCAGCAGTCGGACTAGCGGGGCAGATACGCAGTATTTT.

In its sample, this clonotype was seen many times. The chain employs TRBV28 and TRBJ2-1; D not resolved. This CDR3 spans 14 amino acids. Trimming took 4 bases from V and 4 from J, leaving 11 bases between them. Germline CDR1 MDHEN, CDR2 SYDVKM. CDR3 nucleotides: TGTGCCAGCAGTTCTAGGCGAGGATACAATGAGCAGTTCTTC. As protein: CASSSRRGYNEQFF.

There are many counts of this clonotype. The chain carries TRBV7-2 and TRBJ2-5; 10 bases are shared with TRBD2. The V and J ends lost 1 base and 4 bases, in that order; junction bases with no gene match: 6. The CDR3 is 16 residues long. CDR1 is SGHTA and CDR2 is FQGNSA in the germline V gene. In nucleotides, the CDR3 is TGTGCCAGCAGCTTAGTCTCTAGCGGGAGTGTAGAGACCCAGTACTTC. This translates into CASSLVSSGSVETQYF.

Many counts were recorded for this clonotype. The chain is built from TRBV11-1 and TRBJ2-7; D might be TRBD1 (5 bases). The CDR3 has 14 residues. The V gene's germline CDR1 is SGHAT and CDR2 FQDESV (reference sequence). Trimming left V 5 bases short and J 2 bases short, with 13 bases between. In nucleotides, the CDR3 is TGTGCCAGCAGCCGTGACAGCCACACCTACGAGCAGTACTTC. It is translated as CASSRDSHTYEQYF.

The chain recombines TRBV10-3 with TRBJ2-1; 7 bases are a match to TRBD2. Germline-derived CDR1 and CDR2 are ENHRY and SYGVKD. The CDR3 sequence is 13 residues long. Trimming took 6 bases from V and 6 from J; bases not matched to a gene: 5. Here the CDR3 reads CAIREGLLNEQFF. The DNA of the CDR3 is TGTGCCATCAGGGAGGGACTACTCAATGAGCAGTTCTTC.

The chain is built from TRBV12-3 or TRBV12-4 and TRBJ1-2; no reliable D call. Trimming stripped 4 bases from V and 0 bases from J, with 15 bases between. CDR3 length: 16 residues. As DNA, the CDR3 is TGTGCCAGCAGTTCCCCCGGCCCCCAAGCTAACTATGGCTACACCTTC. Translated: CASSSPGPQANYGYTF.

This rearrangement joins TRBV5-1 to TRBJ1-2, with D perhaps TRBD1 (5 bases). Trimming shortened V by 0 bases and J by 4 bases, and 19 bases separated the two germline ends. The CDR3 covers 17 residues. From germline, CDR1 is SGHRS and CDR2 YFSETQ. CDR3: CASSLVAGTEIFYGYTF. CDR3 in DNA: TGCGCCAGCAGCTTGGTCGCCGGGACGGAGATTTTCTATGGCTACACCTTC. Supplemented by reference TRBV5-1 and TRBJ1-2, the full variable domain reads KAGVTQTPRYLIKTRGQQVTLSCSPISGHRSVSWYQQTPGQGLQFLFEYFSETQRNKGNFPGRFSGRQFSNSRSEMNVSTLELGDSALYLCASSLVAGTEIFYGYTFGSGTRLTVV.

Concerning this clonotype: The junction departs from germline at one end; a sequencing error may be responsible. The chain carries TRBV7-6 and TRBJ1-3; no reliable D call. This CDR3 comprises 13 residues. Germline CDR1 SGHVS, CDR2 FNYEAQ. As DNA, the CDR3 is TGTGCCAGCAGCTCCCCTGTCGAAAACATCATATATTTT. Its translation is CASSSPVENIIYF.

The V call is TRBV6-5, the J call TRBJ1-5; the D is unclear. V lost 2 bases and J lost 3, with 11 bases in between. Per the germline V gene, CDR1 is MNHEY and CDR2 is SVGAGI. The CDR3 extends over 15 amino acids. The CDR3 sequence: CASSYGRGFNQPQHF. The DNA of the CDR3 is TGTGCCAGCAGTTACGGTCGGGGATTCAATCAGCCCCAGCATTTT.

This clonotype has ten or more counts. V is TRBV7-2 and J is TRBJ1-1; TRBD1 is a possible D gene (5 bases). V was shortened by 2 bases and J by 1 base, with 8 bases between the two germline ends. The CDR3 is made up of 14 amino acids. Germline V CDR1 and CDR2: SGHTA, FQGNSA. CDR3 amino acids: CASSLTGSNTEAFF. CDR3 DNA sequence: TGTGCCAGCAGCTTAACAGGTTCGAACACTGAAGCTTTCTTT.

This clonotype has just a few counts. J is TRBJ1-5 and V is TRBV5-5; D perhaps matches TRBD1 (5 bases). Between the trimmed V and J ends, which lost 4 bases and 5 bases, there was a span of 13 bases. This CDR3 has 14 residues. Germline V CDR1 and CDR2: SGHKS, YYEKEE (reference sequence). In DNA, the CDR3 is TGTGCCAGCAGCATCGACAGCAATTATCAGCCCCAGCATTTT. Translated, it gives CASSIDSNYQPQHF.

This clonotype was seen many times. V is TRBV27 and J is TRBJ1-1, with 8 bases identical to TRBD1. The CDR3 runs to 17 residues. V was clipped by 4 bases and J by 1 base; unmatched bases: 11. Germline V gene sequence: CDR1 MNHEY, CDR2 SMNVEV (reference sequence). The CDR3 coding sequence is TGTGCCAGCAGTTCAAAGACAGGGGTACAGCCGAACACTGAAGCTTTCTTT. Amino acids: CASSSKTGVQPNTEAFF.

This clonotype was detected ten times or more. V and J are TRBV7-2 and TRBJ1-1; the D is unclear. Trimming left V 5 bases short and J 6 bases short, with 13 bases between. The CDR3 has 13 amino acids. The germline gives CDR1 SGHTA, CDR2 FQGNSA. The CDR3 sequence is CASSPTERSEAFF. The CDR3 DNA reads as TGTGCCAGCAGCCCGACCGAAAGGTCTGAAGCTTTCTTT.

Only a few counts were recorded for this clonotype. J is TRBJ2-5 and V is TRBV30, with D perhaps TRBD2 (6 bases). Germline V lookup: CDR1 GTSNPN, CDR2 SVGIG (reference sequence). The CDR3 is 13 amino acids. The ends were cut back, 1 base at V and 7 bases at J, with 13 bases in the middle. CDR3 region: CAWSAPGLATQYF. The CDR3, as DNA: TGTGCCTGGAGTGCGCCGGGACTTGCGACCCAGTACTTC.

The DNA for the CDR3 is TGTGCCAGTAGTTTTGAGGGTTACCAAGAGACCCAGTACTTC. It yields the protein CASSFEGYQETQYF. The genes are TRBV19 and TRBJ2-5; the D gene is possibly TRBD2 (5 bases). The length of the CDR3 is 14 residues. Germline V gene data show CDR1 as LNHDA and CDR2 as SQIVND (reference sequence). With 5 bases removed from V and 0 bases from J, the gap between germline ends came to 10 bases.

This clonotype was picked up many times. The rearrangement joins TRBV28 to TRBJ1-2; 9 nucleotides match TRBD1. Losses at the gene ends were 6 bases for V and 10 bases for J; bases not matched to a gene: 12. The CDR3 runs 14 residues. Germline-derived CDR1 and CDR2 are MDHEN and SYDVKM. The CDR3 DNA reads TGTGCCAGCAGCATGTCCGGGACAGGGCTTTCCTACACCTTC. It codes for CASSMSGTGLSYTF.

The chain links TRBV10-3 to TRBJ2-1; TRBD2 matches 10 bases. The CDR3 is 18 amino acids. The ends lost 8 bases at V and 0 bases at J; junction bases unmatched: 13. Germline assignment: CDR1 ENHRY and CDR2 SYGVKD. The CDR3 protein is CAIGGPNLAGDSYNEQFF. As DNA, the CDR3 is TGTGCCATCGGGGGGCCGAACCTAGCGGGGGACTCCTACAATGAGCAGTTCTTC.

This clonotype was picked up many times. The gene calls are TRBV6-5 and TRBJ2-2; D is uncertain. Germline V gives CDR1 MNHEY, CDR2 SVGAGI. Trimming stripped 3 bases from V and 7 bases from J, with 15 bases between. The CDR3 is made up of 15 amino acids. The CDR3 nucleotides read TGTGCCAGCAGTTATTTAGGAGTTAATGACGGGGAGCTGTTTTTT. It is translated as CASSYLGVNDGELFF.

Concerning this clonotype itself: A far more abundant clone sits one base away, making this likely a read error. Since the CDR3 does not end with the conserved phenylalanine or tryptophan, this likely comes from a read error. The genes are TRBV6-1 and TRBJ1-1; possibly TRBD1 for D (5 bases). The CDR3 consists of 15 residues. The germline V gene encodes CDR1 MNHNS and CDR2 SASEGT. V was cut by 4 bases and J by 1 base, with 13 bases left in between. The CDR3: CASSAAGRANTEAFS. In DNA form, the CDR3 reads TGTGCCAGCAGTGCAGCGGGACGAGCGAACACTGAAGCTTTCTCT.

This clonotype was detected a few times. The chain recombines TRBV11-2 with TRBJ2-2, with D possibly matching TRBD1 (6 bases). The germline V gene encodes CDR1 SGHAT and CDR2 FQNNGV. V was clipped by 1 base and J by 6 bases, with 6 bases between them. CDR3 length: 13 residues. For the CDR3, the DNA is TGTGCCAGCAGCTTAGGGGGGCCCGGGGAGCTGTTTTTT. Its translation is CASSLGGPGELFF.

The table lists this clonotype with a few counts. The V call is TRBV7-2, the J call TRBJ2-5; D could derive from TRBD1 or TRBD2 (5 bases each). Trimming left V 2 bases short and J 4 bases short, with 23 bases between. The germline V gene encodes CDR1 SGHTA and CDR2 FQGNSA. The CDR3 length is 18 residues. The CDR3, as DNA: TGTGCCAGCAGCTTATTTCTTTTCCGGGGCTACTGGTCAGAGACCCAGTACTTC. This codes for CASSLFLFRGYWSETQYF.

This clonotype appeared many times. The chain carries TRBV12-3 or TRBV12-4 and TRBJ2-5, with TRBD2 matching 9 bases. The V gene end was trimmed by 5 bases and the J gene end by 6 bases; junction bases not matched to a gene: 7. CDR3 length: 14 residues. CDR3 in DNA: TGTGCCAGCAGTACCGGGACTAGCCGCCAGACCCAGTACTTC. This sequence encodes CASSTGTSRQTQYF.

Ten or more counts support this clonotype. The chain joins TRBV6-2 or TRBV6-3 to TRBJ1-5; no clear D. CDR1 and CDR2 from the germline V gene are MNHEY and SVGEGT. V was pared by 5 bases and J by 0 bases, with 14 bases between. There are 16 residues in the CDR3. As DNA, the CDR3 is TGTGCCAGCAGTGATACGGGGTGGTATAGCAATCAGCCCCAGCATTTT. Protein sequence: CASSDTGWYSNQPQHF.